The sequence of this T cell receptor beta chain was determined in a study of T cells after yellow fever vaccination. Study-wide results and caveats: CD4 and CD8 compartments shared a small share of clonotypes, likely from convergent recombination.

Germline V gives CDR1 SEHNR, CDR2 FQNEAQ (reference sequence). The CDR3 is 16 residues long. V gave up 5 bases and J gave up 0 bases; unmatched junction bases: 7. A word on this clonotype: Its target is unknown.

TCRdb redid the calling of the 5' RACE reads with MiXCR, one entry per CDR3 protein. The sample yields some 420,000 distinct CDR3 sequences, around 19% seen once. This TCR was sampled from a man aged 18 to 30 who received the YFV17D yellow fever vaccine. The specimen was PBMCs, collected before the yellow fever booster vaccination. The V gene is TRBV7-9, the J gene TRBJ2-3; 8 bases are shared with TRBD2. The CDR3 DNA reads TGTGCCAGCAGCGTGACGCGGGGGGCGAGCACAGATACGCAGTATTTT. This sequence encodes CASSVTRGASTDTQYF.